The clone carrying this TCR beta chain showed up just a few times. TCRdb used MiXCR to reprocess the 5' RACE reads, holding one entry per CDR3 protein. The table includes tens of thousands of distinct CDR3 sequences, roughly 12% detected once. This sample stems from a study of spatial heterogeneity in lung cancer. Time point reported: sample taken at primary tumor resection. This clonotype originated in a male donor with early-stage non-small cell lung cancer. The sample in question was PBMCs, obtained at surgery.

This CDR3 is CASSFYGEGTDTQYF. In DNA, the CDR3 is TGTGCCAGCAGCTTCTACGGGGAGGGCACAGATACGCAGTATTTT. The chain joins TRBV5-8 to TRBJ2-3; D is possibly TRBD2 (6 bases). V lost 2 bases to trimming and J lost 1 base, with 11 bases between them. Per the germline V gene, CDR1 is SGHTS and CDR2 is YDEGEE. This CDR3 spans 15 amino acids.